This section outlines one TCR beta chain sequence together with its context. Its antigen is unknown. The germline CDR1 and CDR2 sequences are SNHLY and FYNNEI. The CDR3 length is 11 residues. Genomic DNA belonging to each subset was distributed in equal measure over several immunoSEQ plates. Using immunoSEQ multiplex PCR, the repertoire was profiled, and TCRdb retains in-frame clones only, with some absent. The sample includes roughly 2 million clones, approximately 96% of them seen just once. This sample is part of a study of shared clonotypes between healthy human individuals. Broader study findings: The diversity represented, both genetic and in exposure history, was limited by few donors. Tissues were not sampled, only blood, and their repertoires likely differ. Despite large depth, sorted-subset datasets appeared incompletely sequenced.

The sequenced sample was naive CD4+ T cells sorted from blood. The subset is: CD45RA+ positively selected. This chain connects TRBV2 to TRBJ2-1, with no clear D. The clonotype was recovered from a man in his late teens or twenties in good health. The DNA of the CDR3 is TGTGCGGGGATCTTCTACAATGAGCAGTTCTTC. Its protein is CAGIFYNEQFF.